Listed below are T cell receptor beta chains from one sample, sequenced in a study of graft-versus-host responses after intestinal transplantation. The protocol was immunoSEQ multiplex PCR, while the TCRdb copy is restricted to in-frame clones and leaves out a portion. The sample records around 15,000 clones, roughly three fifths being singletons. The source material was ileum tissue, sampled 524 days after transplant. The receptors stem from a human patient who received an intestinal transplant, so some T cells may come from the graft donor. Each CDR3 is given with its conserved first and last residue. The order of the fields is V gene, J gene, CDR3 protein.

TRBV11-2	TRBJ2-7	CASSLEPDRHGYF
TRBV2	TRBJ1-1	CASSDDLTGNTEAFF
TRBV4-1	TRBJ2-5	CASSQAGLQTQYF
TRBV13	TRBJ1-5	CASSLGNNRDQPQHF
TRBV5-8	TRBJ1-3	CASSTGLNSGNTIYF
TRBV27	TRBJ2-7	CASSLGRSARSGEQYF
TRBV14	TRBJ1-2	CASSQDLGTAANYGYTF
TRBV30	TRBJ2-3	CAWKLGGRGTDTQYF
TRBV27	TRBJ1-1	CASRQGLNTEAFF
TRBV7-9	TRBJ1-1	CASSPRLDGAGTEAFF
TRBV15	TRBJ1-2	CATSNTANYGYTF
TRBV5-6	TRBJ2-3	CASSLARQTSGTQYF
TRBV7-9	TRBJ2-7	CASSLGPQVSYEQYF
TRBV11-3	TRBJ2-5	CASSLWGPETQYF
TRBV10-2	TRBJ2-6	CASSRDRGTGANVLTF
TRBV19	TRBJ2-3	CASSMGLAGGPYADTQYF
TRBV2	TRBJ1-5	CASNMENQPQHF
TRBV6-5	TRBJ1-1	CASSPQINTEAFF
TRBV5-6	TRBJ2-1	CASSWESYNEQFF
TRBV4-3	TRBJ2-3	CASSQGSGGAGTDTQYF
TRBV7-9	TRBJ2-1	CASSPLVLAGGPGWNEQFF
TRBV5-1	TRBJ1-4	CASSLRQDGEKLFF
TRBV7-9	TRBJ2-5	CASSLAQGTPFQETQYF
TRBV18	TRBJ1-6	CASSDTGNSPLHF
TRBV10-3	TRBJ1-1	CAITGTNTEAFF
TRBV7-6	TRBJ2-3	CASSFTSGHTDTQYF
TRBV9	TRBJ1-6	CASSGGQVLGSPLHF
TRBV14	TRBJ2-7	CASSLLAGDGYEQYF
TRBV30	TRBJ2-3	CAWSVMAGPTDTQYF
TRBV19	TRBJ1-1	CASSRGGHRGTEAFF
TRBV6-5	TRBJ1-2	CASSYDRGGYTF
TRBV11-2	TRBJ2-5	CATGLAGGSETQYF
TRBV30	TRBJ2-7	CAWSAATFRTGVWEQYF
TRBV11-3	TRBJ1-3	CASSFIKEITGNTIYF
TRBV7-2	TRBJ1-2	CASSRTMNYGYTF
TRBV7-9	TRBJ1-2	CASSLLAGGGYTF
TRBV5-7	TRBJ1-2	CASSLAGSGYYGYTF
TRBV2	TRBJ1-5	CASIKDRGTEPQHF
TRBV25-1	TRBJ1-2	CASSESQGGYGYTF
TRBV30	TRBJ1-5	CAWSVSTGDRGQPQHF
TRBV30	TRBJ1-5	CAYQGDSNQPQHF
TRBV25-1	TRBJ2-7	CASSDTGLGFYEQYF
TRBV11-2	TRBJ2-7	CASSFRGGSYEQYF
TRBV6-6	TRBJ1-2	CASRYDREGYTF
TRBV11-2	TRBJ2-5	CASSQTGGGGQETQYF
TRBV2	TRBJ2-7	CASSEAVNSGYEQYF
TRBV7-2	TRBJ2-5	CASSQGLAGGQETQYF
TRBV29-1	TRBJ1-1	CSVTLSQGLNTEAFF
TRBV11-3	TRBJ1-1	CASSWDSMNTEAFF
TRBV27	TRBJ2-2	CASRSAGNPGELFF
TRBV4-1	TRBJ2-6	CASSQEGQESSGANVLTF
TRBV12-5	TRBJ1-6	CASGLEGYSPLHF
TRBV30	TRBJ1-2	CAWSRGRGKDGYTF
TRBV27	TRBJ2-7	CASSQQGSLREQYF